This T cell receptor beta chain was documented in a study of sequential checkpoint blockade in melanoma. Overall study: Maintenance nivolumab came after either treatment sequence.

V gave up 0 bases and J gave up 3 bases; unmatched junction bases: 5. The germline V gene encodes CDR1 MNHEY and CDR2 SVGAGI. There are 15 residues in the CDR3. Produced via immunoSEQ multiplex PCR; TCRdb's table is partial and in-frame only. The table has 35,000 to 45,000 clones, 84% seen once. The treatment here: randomized to nivolumab then ipilimumab (arm A) or the reverse (arm B). None of the patients previously received DNA-damaging chemotherapy. PBMC sorting kept live CD3+CD8+ cells without CD19 or CD56. The receptor was derived from a human donor with melanoma. Specimen: CD8+ T cells sorted from blood (inferred from file names), collected from a patient given nivolumab and ipilimumab in sequence. The chain employs TRBV6-5 and TRBJ2-7, with TRBD2 matching over 7 bases. CDR3 sequence (DNA): TGTGCCAGCAGTTACTCGGGGGGGGAGCTCTACGAGCAGTACTTC. Translation gives CASSYSGGELYEQYF.